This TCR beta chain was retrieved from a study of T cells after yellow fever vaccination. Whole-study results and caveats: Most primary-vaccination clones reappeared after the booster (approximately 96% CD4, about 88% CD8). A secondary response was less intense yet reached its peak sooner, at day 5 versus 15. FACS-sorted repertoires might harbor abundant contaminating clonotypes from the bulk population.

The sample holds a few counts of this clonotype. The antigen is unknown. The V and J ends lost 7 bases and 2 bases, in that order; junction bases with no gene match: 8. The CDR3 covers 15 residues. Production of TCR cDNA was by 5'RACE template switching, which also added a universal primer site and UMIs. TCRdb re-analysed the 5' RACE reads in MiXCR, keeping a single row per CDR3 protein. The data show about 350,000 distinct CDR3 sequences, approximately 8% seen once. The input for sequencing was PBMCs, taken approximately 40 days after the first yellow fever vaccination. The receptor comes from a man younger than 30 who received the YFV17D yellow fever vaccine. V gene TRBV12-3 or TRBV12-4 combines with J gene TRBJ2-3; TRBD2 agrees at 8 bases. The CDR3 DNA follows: TGTGCCAGCAAACTATTAGCGGGGATCACAGATACGCAGTATTTT. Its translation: CASKLLAGITDTQYF.